A selection of T cell receptor beta chains follows, all from one sample in a study of T-cell memory formation after mild COVID-19. Using its own MiXCR run on the 5' RACE reads, TCRdb lists one record per CDR3 protein. The sample consists of approximately 250,000 distinct CDR3 sequences, 16% of them appearing once. Material: PBMCs or a T cell subset sorted from them (not recorded which). These receptors were taken from a man between 18 and 29 years old who had mild COVID-19 (a few samples of this study predate the infection). Cell type and time point are not known. Both conserved end residues are part of each CDR3. A row's size may be missing; if present it is once, few, many or a size class.

TRBV12-3/TRBV12-4	many	TRBJ2-2	CASSLQGWTGELFF
TRBV5-5	.	TRBJ2-2	CASSLLGAGTGELFF
TRBV5-1	many	TRBJ2-3	CASSLAGTSTDTQYF
TRBV4-3	few	TRBJ2-7	CASSHSQGYEQYF
TRBV5-1	.	TRBJ2-3	CASSLDGGRATDTQYF
TRBV4-1	.	TRBJ1-5	CASSREGPRQPQHF
TRBV12-5	.	TRBJ2-1	CASGPPRGGSYNEQFF
TRBV7-2	.	TRBJ2-7	CAGSLEMGGSYEQYF
TRBV10-3	few	TRBJ1-6	CAHRQGERVGSPLHF
TRBV5-1	few	TRBJ2-3	CASSSDRGDTQYF
TRBV15	few	TRBJ2-6	CATLDSVFGANVLTF
TRBV5-1	few	TRBJ2-5	CASSQTGVAETQYF
TRBV10-3	.	TRBJ2-1	CAISEDRGLVSEQFF
TRBV29-1	.	TRBJ2-5	CSVDGAGQETQYF
TRBV5-1	many	TRBJ2-3	CASSLAGRVTDTQYF
TRBV11-3	.	TRBJ2-6	CASSLSGESGANVLTF
TRBV5-1	.	TRBJ2-1	CASSFLAESNEQFF
TRBV6-5	.	TRBJ1-2	CASSGGRGGAGYTF
TRBV7-9	few	TRBJ2-3	CASSFSISSTDTQYF
TRBV10-3	few	TRBJ2-3	CAISASTSGSTDTQYF
TRBV6-5	.	TRBJ2-3	CASRTTGGTNTDTQYF
TRBV5-1	few	TRBJ2-3	CASSPLADPSTDTQYF
TRBV6-2/TRBV6-3	few	TRBJ2-7	CASSYLMTGWIYEQYF
TRBV28	few	TRBJ2-5	CASSFLSTIETQYF
TRBV12-3/TRBV12-4	few	TRBJ1-2	CASSFGGMGGDYGYTF
TRBV24-1	few	TRBJ2-3	CATSSGGGPDTQYF
TRBV5-8	.	TRBJ1-5	CASSEGQINQPQHF
TRBV7-2	.	TRBJ1-2	CASSLELGDRGYGYTF
TRBV7-9	.	TRBJ1-1	CAGYRDRGDTEAFF
TRBV4-3	.	TRBJ1-2	CASSQDVGPGYGYTF
TRBV12-3/TRBV12-4	.	TRBJ1-1	CASTSYRMNTEAFF
TRBV6-2/TRBV6-3	few	TRBJ1-5	CASRPGISWQSLNQPQHF
TRBV12-3/TRBV12-4	.	TRBJ1-5	CASSLEGGGNQPQHF
TRBV12-3/TRBV12-4	many	TRBJ2-3	CASSWRVLPSTDTQYF
TRBV7-2	.	TRBJ2-3	CASSLSLAGAPPQYF
TRBV3-1	.	TRBJ1-2	CASSQVWTRGDYGYTF
TRBV5-1	few	TRBJ2-1	CASRVAGARPASYNEQFF
TRBV10-3	few	TRBJ2-3	CAISGGGGTDTQYF
TRBV20-1	.	TRBJ2-3	CSAYDSLTDTQYF
TRBV2	once	TRBJ1-2	CASSERRLANYGYTF